This entry is about one T cell receptor beta chain. Its target is unknown. The CDR3 covers 14 residues. The germline V gene encodes CDR1 SNHLY and CDR2 FYNNEI. V dropped 6 bases and J dropped 6 bases, with 17 bases sitting between them. The study drew donors from healthy Caucasian individuals in Russia aged roughly 6 to 90. The entry originates in a study of blood T cells in healthy people across ages. Findings and caveats of the study: There was no known CMV status for donors, so expanded clonotype changes were possibly confounded.

A second roughly 6 to 11 cycle PCR used barcoded and J-beta primers. From each sample, at least 2.5 million paired-end reads containing CDR3 were obtained. A single record per CDR3 protein comes from TCRdb applying MiXCR to the 5' RACE reads. The table shows 1.2 million to 1.5 million distinct CDR3 sequences, with roughly 64% occurring only once. Sequencing was performed on blood. The sequence derives from a young man in good health. The chain is built from TRBV2 and TRBJ1-1, with D maybe TRBD1 (6 bases). CDR3 region: CASRMTGYGSEAFF. As DNA, the CDR3 is TGTGCCAGCAGAATGACAGGCTACGGCTCTGAAGCTTTCTTT.